Listed here are 10 T cell receptor beta chains from one sample, sequenced in a study of CD8 T cells in ankylosing spondylitis. TCRdb fed the 5' RACE reads into MiXCR, producing one record per CDR3 protein. Among under 250,000 distinct CDR3 sequences listed, about 10% were seen once. The specimen sequenced was blood, either unsorted or a sorted T cell fraction (not recorded which). These receptors all come from a male donor with ankylosing spondylitis or in good health (not recorded which).

This clonotype was seen ten or more times. This chain connects TRBV5-1 to TRBJ2-4; D remains ambiguous. V was clipped by 0 bases and J by 0 bases, with 7 bases between them. This CDR3 region has 15 residues. CDR1 is SGHRS, CDR2 YFSETQ, per germline. This CDR3 is CASSLGGIAKNIQYF. For the CDR3, the DNA is TGCGCCAGCAGCTTGGGCGGTATAGCCAAAAACATTCAGTACTTC.

There are many counts of this clonotype. The chain has TRBV12-3 or TRBV12-4 and TRBJ2-3; TRBD2 is a possible D gene (6 bases). The ends were cut back, 5 bases at V and 0 bases at J, with 12 bases in the middle. The CDR3 is made up of 15 amino acids. CDR3 amino acids: CASSNLAPSTDTQYF. The CDR3 DNA reads TGTGCCAGCAGTAACCTAGCGCCAAGCACAGATACGCAGTATTTT.

This clonotype was detected many times. Written as DNA, the CDR3 is TGTGCCACCAGCAGAGATGGGAGGGGCACCCAAGAGACCCAGTACTTC. This translates into CATSRDGRGTQETQYF. The chain employs TRBV15 and TRBJ2-5; TRBD2 matches 7 bases. The germline CDR1 and CDR2 sequences are LNHNV and YYDKDF (reference sequence). V shed 0 bases and J 1 base; nucleotides not matched to a gene: 5. The CDR3 extends over 16 amino acids.

This clonotype was recorded at least ten times. The chain employs TRBV27 and TRBJ2-1; 7 positions agree with TRBD1. Germline V gene lookup returns CDR1 MNHEY and CDR2 SMNVEV (reference sequence). The CDR3 covers 14 residues. J was trimmed by 7 bases and V by 3 bases; bases with no gene match: 6. The CDR3 protein is CASSFRGFMNEQFF. In DNA form, the CDR3 reads TGTGCCAGCAGTTTCAGGGGGTTTATGAATGAGCAGTTCTTC.

This chain joins TRBV20-1 and TRBJ1-1; D is ambiguous. Between the trimmed V and J ends, which lost 3 bases and 0 bases, there was a span of 8 bases. In germline, CDR1 is DFQATT, CDR2 SNEGSKA (reference sequence). The CDR3 length is 13 residues. CDR3 nucleotides: TGCAGTGCTAGTGTAACAGTGAACACTGAAGCTTTCTTT. This gives the protein CSASVTVNTEAFF.

This clonotype was counted ten times or more. The chain employs TRBV20-1 and TRBJ2-1; 11 bases line up with TRBD2. This CDR3 has 14 residues. Looked up from germline, CDR1 is DFQATT and CDR2 is SNEGSKA (reference sequence). Trimming at V came to 4 bases and at J to 4 bases, leaving 3 bases not matched to a gene. This CDR3 reads CSATTSGGYNEQFF. In nucleotides, the CDR3 is TGCAGTGCTACCACTAGCGGGGGTTACAATGAGCAGTTCTTC.

This chain connects TRBV30 to TRBJ1-4, with TRBD1 as a possible D gene (6 bases). This CDR3 is built from 13 residues. The V and J ends lost 2 bases and 10 bases respectively, with 14 bases between them. CDR1 GTSNPN and CDR2 SVGIG come from the germline V gene (reference sequence). In DNA form, the CDR3 reads TGTGCCTGGAGTACGGGACAAGGGAGAAAACTGTTTTTT. Translating gives CAWSTGQGRKLFF.

This clonotype was counted ten times or more. The genes are TRBV20-1 and TRBJ1-2; D ambiguous. This CDR3 has 12 residues. Germline CDR1 is DFQATT and CDR2 is SNEGSKA (reference sequence). V lost 4 bases and J 0 bases, leaving 6 bases between the germline ends. The CDR3 here is CSAIRTNYGYTF. Written as DNA, the CDR3 is TGCAGTGCTATACGGACTAACTATGGCTACACCTTC.

This clonotype has ten or more counts. The gene calls are TRBV20-1 and TRBJ2-3; 7 nucleotides line up with TRBD2. CDR3 length: 13 residues. The V segment lost 6 bases and the J segment 1 base; nucleotides outside the gene matches: 4. Germline V gives CDR1 DFQATT, CDR2 SNEGSKA (reference sequence). CDR3 region: CSARDYRTDTQYF. The CDR3 region has the DNA TGCAGTGCCAGGGACTACCGCACAGATACGCAGTATTTT.

CDR3 nucleotides: TGTGCCTGGGCGGAGGACAGCCGATATGGCTACACCTTC. The encoded protein is CAWAEDSRYGYTF. V gene TRBV30 combines with J gene TRBJ1-2; weak D call: TRBD1 (6 bases). The ends were cut back, 5 bases at V and 5 bases at J, with 15 bases in the middle. CDR1 is GTSNPN and CDR2 is SVGIG in the germline V gene (reference sequence). The CDR3 is 13 amino acids.